These T cell receptor beta chains were read from a single sample in a study of naive and memory T cell subsets. TCRdb re-derived calls from the UMI-ligation and nested PCR reads in MiXCR, one entry per CDR3 protein. The sample holds around 83,000 distinct CDR3 sequences; about 11% are singletons and the top ten take around 0.13%. Sequencing was carried out using naive CD4+ T cells from blood. The source of these receptors is a human donor in good health. Each CDR3 is given with its conserved first and last residue. D genes are given only for firm matches. The listing skips clone size in some rows; elsewhere it reads once, few, many or a size class.

V: TRBV5-1
length: 14
size: few
D: TRBD1
J: TRBJ1-6
DNA: TGCGCCAGCGGGGAACAGGGGGCTGTGTCACCCCTCCACTTT
CDR3: CASGEQGAVSPLHF

V: TRBV12-3/TRBV12-4
length: 16
size: few
D: TRBD1
J: TRBJ2-2
DNA: TGTGCCAGCAAAGTCACCGGGACAGGGGTCACCGGGGAGCTGTTTTTT
CDR3: CASKVTGTGVTGELFF

V: TRBV11-2
length: 13
size: many
D: NA
J: TRBJ2-1
DNA: TGTGCCAGCAGCTCCCCCGGGACGGCGAGGATGTTCTTC
CDR3: CASSSPGTARMFF

V: TRBV6-2/TRBV6-3
length: 13
size: few
D: NA
J: TRBJ1-1
DNA: TGTGCCAGCAGAATGGACGGGAACACTGAAGCTTTCTTT
CDR3: CASRMDGNTEAFF

V: TRBV11-2
length: 10
size: many
D: NA
J: TRBJ2-1
DNA: TGTGCCAGCAGCAACACAGAGCAGTTCTTC
CDR3: CASSNTEQFF

V: TRBV11-2
length: 15
size: NA
D: NA
J: TRBJ2-6
DNA: TGTGCCAGCAGCCCCAGGGACTCTGGGGCCAACGTCCTGACTTTC
CDR3: CASSPRDSGANVLTF

V: TRBV7-2
length: 17
size: many
D: NA
J: TRBJ2-1
DNA: TGTGCCAGCAGCCTTATCCATCTGGCGCGGGCAACGAATGAGCAGTTCTTC
CDR3: CASSLIHLARATNEQFF

V: TRBV7-9
length: 16
size: few
D: NA
J: TRBJ2-1
DNA: TGTGCCACCGCATACGGGACCTGGAGCTCCTACAATGAGCAGTTCTTC
CDR3: CATAYGTWSSYNEQFF

V: TRBV5-5
length: 14
size: few
D: TRBD1
J: TRBJ2-1
DNA: TGTGCCAGCAGCCAAACAACAGGGGCCAATGAGCAGTTCTTC
CDR3: CASSQTTGANEQFF

V: TRBV28
length: 13
size: few
D: NA
J: TRBJ1-1
DNA: TGTGCCAGCAGTTACGGGGATAACACTGAAGCTTTCTTT
CDR3: CASSYGDNTEAFF

V: TRBV7-9
length: 15
size: few
D: NA
J: TRBJ2-1
DNA: TGTGCCAGCACCCCTCGGACCAAGTCCTACAATGAGCAGTTCTTC
CDR3: CASTPRTKSYNEQFF

V: TRBV7-9
length: 14
size: few
D: NA
J: TRBJ1-4
DNA: TGTGCCAGCAGCCTGAGGACGGGCGGTGAAAAACTGTTTTTT
CDR3: CASSLRTGGEKLFF

V: TRBV5-1
length: 13
size: NA
D: TRBD2
J: TRBJ2-1
DNA: TGCGCCAGCAGCTTTGGGAGGGAGGATGAGCAGTTCTTC
CDR3: CASSFGREDEQFF

V: TRBV20-1
length: 16
size: NA
D: TRBD1
J: TRBJ2-5
DNA: TGCAGTGCTAGATTTCAGGGGGTTACGTACCAAGAGACCCAGTACTTC
CDR3: CSARFQGVTYQETQYF

V: TRBV7-2
length: 15
size: NA
D: TRBD2
J: TRBJ2-1
DNA: TGTGCCAGCAGCCCCGGACTAGCGGGGAAGAATGAGCAGTTCTTC
CDR3: CASSPGLAGKNEQFF

V: TRBV7-2
length: 15
size: NA
D: NA
J: TRBJ1-1
DNA: TGTGCCAGCAGCCGCCAGGGGCCAGGGAACACTGAAGCTTTCTTT
CDR3: CASSRQGPGNTEAFF

V: TRBV10-2
length: 15
size: many
D: NA
J: TRBJ2-3
DNA: TGCGCCAGCAGCGCAGACCAGAGTCTTGCCGATACGCAGTATTTT
CDR3: CASSADQSLADTQYF

V: TRBV2
length: 13
size: NA
D: NA
J: TRBJ2-1
DNA: TGTGCCAGCAAGTCGCGACAGTCCAATGAGCAGTTCTTC
CDR3: CASKSRQSNEQFF

V: TRBV3-1
length: 13
size: few
D: NA
J: TRBJ2-1
DNA: TGTGCCAGCAGCCAAGATCCGGGAACGTGGCAGTTCTTC
CDR3: CASSQDPGTWQFF

V: TRBV12-3/TRBV12-4
length: 13
size: few
D: NA
J: TRBJ1-2
DNA: TGTGCCAGCAGTTTGGAGGGGGTCTATGGCTACACCTTC
CDR3: CASSLEGVYGYTF

V: TRBV19
length: 14
size: NA
D: NA
J: TRBJ1-3
DNA: TGTGCTACGGGGGCGGGAGCATCTGGAAACACCATATATTTT
CDR3: CATGAGASGNTIYF

V: TRBV14
length: 15
size: NA
D: NA
J: TRBJ2-5
DNA: TGTGCCAGCAGCCAAGAGACGGGGGGCCGGGAGACCCAGTACTTC
CDR3: CASSQETGGRETQYF

V: TRBV15
length: 16
size: many
D: NA
J: TRBJ2-1
DNA: TGTGCCACCAGCCTCAACCGGGACTGGGGTGGATATGAGCAGTTCTTC
CDR3: CATSLNRDWGGYEQFF

V: TRBV28
length: 15
size: NA
D: NA
J: TRBJ2-3
DNA: TGTGCCAGCCGGAATGGCAGTCTAAGCACAGATACGCAGTATTTT
CDR3: CASRNGSLSTDTQYF

V: TRBV7-2
length: 14
size: NA
D: TRBD2
J: TRBJ2-1
DNA: TGTGCCAGCAGCTCAAATAGCGGGTACAATGAGCAGTTCTTC
CDR3: CASSSNSGYNEQFF

V: TRBV27
length: 16
size: few
D: TRBD1
J: TRBJ2-7
DNA: TGTGCCAGCAGTTTATCGAGGACAGGGGACTCCTACGAGCAGTACTTC
CDR3: CASSLSRTGDSYEQYF

V: TRBV7-6
length: 20
size: few
D: TRBD2
J: TRBJ2-2
DNA: TGTGCCAGCAGCTCTAGCGCCCTAGCGGGGGAGACCTTGAACACCGGGGAGCTGTTTTTT
CDR3: CASSSSALAGETLNTGELFF

V: TRBV4-3
length: 15
size: NA
D: TRBD1
J: TRBJ2-7
DNA: TGCGCCAGCAGCCAAGATTGGACAGGGTCCTACGAGCAGTACTTC
CDR3: CASSQDWTGSYEQYF

V: TRBV19
length: 14
size: many
D: NA
J: TRBJ1-5
DNA: TGTGCCAGTAGTTCCCAGGTACTCAATCAGCCCCAGCATTTT
CDR3: CASSSQVLNQPQHF

V: TRBV4-2
length: 19
size: many
D: NA
J: TRBJ2-3
DNA: TGTGCCAGCAGCCAAGATCGTGGGGGGCCATTGGGTTTCGTAGATACGCAGTATTTT
CDR3: CASSQDRGGPLGFVDTQYF

V: TRBV5-1
length: 15
size: NA
D: TRBD1
J: TRBJ1-6
DNA: TGCGCCAGCAGCAGACAACAGGGGGACGATTCACCCCTCCACTTT
CDR3: CASSRQQGDDSPLHF

V: TRBV6-1
length: 12
size: NA
D: NA
J: TRBJ1-5
DNA: TGTGCCAGCAAGGCAGGGAACCAGCCCCAGCATTTT
CDR3: CASKAGNQPQHF

V: TRBV6-2/TRBV6-3
length: 15
size: few
D: TRBD1
J: TRBJ2-5
DNA: TGTGCCAGCACCCCTCCTGGACAGGGAGGAGAGACCCAGTACTTC
CDR3: CASTPPGQGGETQYF

V: TRBV6-2/TRBV6-3
length: 18
size: NA
D: NA
J: TRBJ2-1
DNA: TGTGCCAGCAGTTACTCGATGGGTGGGGGAGGTACCTACAATGAGCAGTTCTTC
CDR3: CASSYSMGGGGTYNEQFF

V: TRBV7-6
length: 18
size: few
D: TRBD2
J: TRBJ2-6
DNA: TGTGCCAGCATCAGCCGGACTAGCGAGAACTCTGGGGCCAACGTCCTGACTTTC
CDR3: CASISRTSENSGANVLTF

V: TRBV14
length: 18
size: many
D: TRBD1
J: TRBJ1-1
DNA: TGTGCCAGCAGCCAAGTTCTCGACGGGACAGGGGCGAACACTGAAGCTTTCTTT
CDR3: CASSQVLDGTGANTEAFF

V: TRBV12-3/TRBV12-4
length: 14
size: many
D: NA
J: TRBJ1-1
DNA: TGTGCCAGCAGTTCGGGCAGGAGACACACTGAAGCTTTCTTT
CDR3: CASSSGRRHTEAFF

V: TRBV18
length: 14
size: few
D: NA
J: TRBJ1-5
DNA: TGTGCCAGCTCACCAGTGCAGGGGAAGCAGCCCCAGCATTTT
CDR3: CASSPVQGKQPQHF

V: TRBV7-9
length: 19
size: NA
D: NA
J: TRBJ2-1
DNA: TGTGCCAGCAGCTTACGAACGCGGCACTTAGAACGGGAGCAAAATGAGCAGTTCTTC
CDR3: CASSLRTRHLEREQNEQFF

V: TRBV28
length: 13
size: NA
D: TRBD1
J: TRBJ2-4
DNA: TGTGCCAGCCTTACCACAGGGGGCTGGATTCAGTACTTC
CDR3: CASLTTGGWIQYF

V: TRBV6-2/TRBV6-3
length: 15
size: NA
D: TRBD2
J: TRBJ2-1
DNA: TGTGCCAGCAGCAAATGGACTAGCGGGAGCAATGAGCAGTTCTTC
CDR3: CASSKWTSGSNEQFF

V: TRBV18
length: 14
size: NA
D: NA
J: TRBJ1-1
DNA: TGTGCCAGCTCACCGGCGGGGCTGAACACTGAAGCTTTCTTT
CDR3: CASSPAGLNTEAFF

V: TRBV6-2/TRBV6-3
length: 21
size: many
D: TRBD1
J: TRBJ2-1
DNA: TGTGCCAGCAGTCGCCGAGGGCGTGGGACAGGGGGGCTTAGGCCCTACAATGAGCAGTTCTTC
CDR3: CASSRRGRGTGGLRPYNEQFF

V: TRBV20-1
length: 12
size: few
D: NA
J: TRBJ1-1
DNA: TGCAGTGCCTACGACAGATACACTGAAGCTTTCTTT
CDR3: CSAYDRYTEAFF

V: TRBV2
length: 14
size: NA
D: NA
J: TRBJ2-7
DNA: TGTGCCAGCAGACCAAGACAGACCTCCTACGAGCAGTACTTC
CDR3: CASRPRQTSYEQYF

V: TRBV25-1
length: 14
size: NA
D: NA
J: TRBJ2-1
DNA: TGTGCCAGCAGTGCGCAGGGTAACTACAATGAGCAGTTCTTC
CDR3: CASSAQGNYNEQFF

V: TRBV5-1
length: 13
size: NA
D: NA
J: TRBJ2-5
DNA: TGCGCCAGCAGTAGCGGAGGGGAAGAGACCCAGTACTTC
CDR3: CASSSGGEETQYF

V: TRBV15
length: 13
size: NA
D: NA
J: TRBJ1-1
DNA: TGTGCCACCAGCAGAGAAGGGGACACTGAAGCTTTCTTT
CDR3: CATSREGDTEAFF

V: TRBV6-5
length: 14
size: few
D: NA
J: TRBJ1-3
DNA: TGTGCCAGCAGTTACTTTAGCTCTGGAAACACCATATATTTT
CDR3: CASSYFSSGNTIYF

V: TRBV20-1
length: 13
size: few
D: NA
J: TRBJ1-3
DNA: TGCAGTGCGCAACGAGGACCTGGAAACACCATATATTTT
CDR3: CSAQRGPGNTIYF

V: TRBV7-2
length: 14
size: many
D: NA
J: TRBJ1-3
DNA: TGTGCCAGCAGCATCGACAGATCTGGAAACACCATATATTTT
CDR3: CASSIDRSGNTIYF

V: TRBV19
length: 17
size: many
D: NA
J: TRBJ2-2
DNA: TGTGCCAGTAGTATAATCAGAGGAGAAGGCGGGCCCGGGGAGCTGTTTTTT
CDR3: CASSIIRGEGGPGELFF

V: TRBV20-1
length: 16
size: NA
D: NA
J: TRBJ1-2
DNA: TGCAGTGTTAGGGCCGTCCCGGGACACCAACGCTATGGCTACACCTTC
CDR3: CSVRAVPGHQRYGYTF

V: TRBV12-3/TRBV12-4
length: 11
size: NA
D: NA
J: TRBJ1-1
DNA: TGTGCCAGCCTACCGGACAGAGAAGCTTTCTTT
CDR3: CASLPDREAFF

V: TRBV6-2/TRBV6-3
length: 14
size: many
D: TRBD2
J: TRBJ2-3
DNA: TGTGCCAGCAGTCTACTAGCGGGCACAGATACGCAGTATTTT
CDR3: CASSLLAGTDTQYF